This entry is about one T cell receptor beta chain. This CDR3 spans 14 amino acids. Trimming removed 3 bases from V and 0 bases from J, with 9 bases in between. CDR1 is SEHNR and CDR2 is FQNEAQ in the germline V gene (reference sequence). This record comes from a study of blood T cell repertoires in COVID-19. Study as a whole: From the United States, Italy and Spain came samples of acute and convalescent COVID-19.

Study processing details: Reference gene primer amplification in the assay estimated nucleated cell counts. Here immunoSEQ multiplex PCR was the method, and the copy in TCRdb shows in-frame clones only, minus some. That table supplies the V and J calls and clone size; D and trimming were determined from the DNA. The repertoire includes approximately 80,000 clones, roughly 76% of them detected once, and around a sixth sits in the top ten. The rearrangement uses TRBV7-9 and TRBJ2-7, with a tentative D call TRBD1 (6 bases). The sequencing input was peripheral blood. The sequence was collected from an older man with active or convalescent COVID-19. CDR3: CASSFQQGSYEQYF. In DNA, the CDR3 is TGTGCCAGCAGCTTCCAACAGGGCTCCTACGAGCAGTACTTC.